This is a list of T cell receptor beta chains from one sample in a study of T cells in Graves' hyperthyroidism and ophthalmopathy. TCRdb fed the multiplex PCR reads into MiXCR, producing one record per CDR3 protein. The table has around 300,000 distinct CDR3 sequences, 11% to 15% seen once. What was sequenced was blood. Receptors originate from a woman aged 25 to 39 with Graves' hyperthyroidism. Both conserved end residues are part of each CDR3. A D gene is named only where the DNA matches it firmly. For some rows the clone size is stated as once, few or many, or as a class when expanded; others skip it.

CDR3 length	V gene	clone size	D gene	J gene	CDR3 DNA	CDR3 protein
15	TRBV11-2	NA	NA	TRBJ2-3	TGTGCCAGCAGCTTAGGCCCCGGGGTCCCAGATACGCAGTATTTT	CASSLGPGVPDTQYF
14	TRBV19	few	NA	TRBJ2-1	TGTGCCAGTAGTATAGGCCCGCAGACGGATGAGCAGTTCTTC	CASSIGPQTDEQFF
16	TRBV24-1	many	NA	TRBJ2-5	TGTGCCACCAGTGATTTTGTCCCCGGGCTCCAAGAGACCCAGTACTTC	CATSDFVPGLQETQYF
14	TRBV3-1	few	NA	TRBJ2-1	TGTGCCAGCAGCCAAGCGGTAGTCTCCAATGAGCAGTTCTTC	CASSQAVVSNEQFF
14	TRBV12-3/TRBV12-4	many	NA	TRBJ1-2	TGTGCCAGCAGTTTAGGTGGGCCCGCCAGCGGCTACACCTTC	CASSLGGPASGYTF
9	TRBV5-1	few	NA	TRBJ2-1	TGCGCCAGCAGCCTTGCCCAGTTCTTC	CASSLAQFF
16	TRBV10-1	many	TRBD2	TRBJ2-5	TGCGCCAGCAGGAGGACTAGCGGGATTCGGGCGGAGACCCAGTACTTC	CASRRTSGIRAETQYF
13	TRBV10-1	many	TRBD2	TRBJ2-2	TGCGCCAGCGGTGACCGGGGGGCCGGGGAGCTGTTTTTT	CASGDRGAGELFF
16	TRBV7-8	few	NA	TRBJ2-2	TGTGCCAGCACCAAACGGATTCCCAGGGACACCGGGGAGCTGTTTTTT	CASTKRIPRDTGELFF
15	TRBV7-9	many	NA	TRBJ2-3	TGTGCCAGCAGCTCTTCCGGGACTAGCACAGATACGCAGTATTTT	CASSSSGTSTDTQYF
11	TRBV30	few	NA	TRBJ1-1	TGTGCCTGCCGGGGGAACACTGAAGCTTTCTTT	CACRGNTEAFF
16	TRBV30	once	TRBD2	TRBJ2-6	TGTGCCTGGAACCCTAGCGGGAGGGGTGGGGCCAACGTCCTGACTTTC	CAWNPSGRGGANVLTF
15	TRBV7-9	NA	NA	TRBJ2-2	TGTGCCAGCAGCCGAGGGCCCTTATCGACCGGGGAGCTGTTTTTT	CASSRGPLSTGELFF
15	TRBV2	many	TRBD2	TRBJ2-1	TGTGCCAGCAGTAGACTAGCGGGCCTCTTCAATGAGCAGTTCTTC	CASSRLAGLFNEQFF
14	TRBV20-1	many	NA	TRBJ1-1	TGCAGTGCCCCGGGTCCAGGGGAGAACACTGAAGCTTTCTTT	CSAPGPGENTEAFF
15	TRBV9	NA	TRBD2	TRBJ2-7	TGTGCCAGCAGCGTAGATAGCGGGAGCTCCTACGAGCAGTACTTC	CASSVDSGSSYEQYF
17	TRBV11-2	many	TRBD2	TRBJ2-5	TGTGCCAGCAGCTTATTGGTTCGGGAGGGAGTTAGGGAGACCCAGTACTTC	CASSLLVREGVRETQYF
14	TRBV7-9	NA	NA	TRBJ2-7	TGTGCCAGCAGCTTAGAACGGTCCTCCCCCGAGCAGTACTTC	CASSLERSSPEQYF
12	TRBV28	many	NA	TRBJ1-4	TGTGCCAGCAGCCGGACCAGGGAAAAACTGTTTTTT	CASSRTREKLFF
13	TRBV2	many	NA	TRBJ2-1	TGTGCCAGCAACAGAAGCCCGGGGACGGAGCAGTTCTTC	CASNRSPGTEQFF
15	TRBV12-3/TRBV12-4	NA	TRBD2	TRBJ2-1	TGTGCCAGCAGCCCCGAGGGAGCGGGGGTCGATGAGCAGTTCTTC	CASSPEGAGVDEQFF
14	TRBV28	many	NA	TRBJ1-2	TGTGCCAGCAGTTTATCAGGGAGGTCGGATGGCTACACCTTC	CASSLSGRSDGYTF